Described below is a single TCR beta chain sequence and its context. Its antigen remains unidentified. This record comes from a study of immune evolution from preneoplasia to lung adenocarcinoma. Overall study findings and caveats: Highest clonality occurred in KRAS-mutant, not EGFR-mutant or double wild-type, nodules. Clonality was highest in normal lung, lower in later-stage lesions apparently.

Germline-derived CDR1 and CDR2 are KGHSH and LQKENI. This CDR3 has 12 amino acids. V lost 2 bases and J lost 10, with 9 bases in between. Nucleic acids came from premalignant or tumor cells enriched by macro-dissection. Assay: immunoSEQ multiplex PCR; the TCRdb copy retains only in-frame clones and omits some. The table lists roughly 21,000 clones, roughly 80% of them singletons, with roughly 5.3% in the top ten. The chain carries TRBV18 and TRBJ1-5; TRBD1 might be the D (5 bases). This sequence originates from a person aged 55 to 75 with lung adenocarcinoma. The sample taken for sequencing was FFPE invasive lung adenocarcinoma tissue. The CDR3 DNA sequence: TGTGCCAGCTCACCATCCTGGGGCCCCCAGCATTTT. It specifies CASSPSWGPQHF.